This TCR beta chain is drawn from a study of T cells in severe cutaneous drug reactions. The iRepertoire multiplex PCR system with TCR subtype-specific primers built both bulk and single-cell libraries. TCRdb re-analyzed the multiplex PCR reads; it lists each CDR3 protein once, without DNA. The sample has thousands of distinct CDR3 sequences. Sequenced patients had Stevens-Johnson syndrome or toxic epidermal necrolysis caused by carbamazepine. Germline V CDR1 and CDR2: LGHNA, YSLEER. The CDR3 covers 15 residues. This chain joins TRBV4-3 and TRBJ2-7; the TCRdb D gene call, TRBD2, has no DNA to confirm it. Material for sequencing was cells from a skin blister. The clonotype comes from a human donor with a severe cutaneous adverse drug reaction. This CDR3 is CASSPGTSASYEQYF.